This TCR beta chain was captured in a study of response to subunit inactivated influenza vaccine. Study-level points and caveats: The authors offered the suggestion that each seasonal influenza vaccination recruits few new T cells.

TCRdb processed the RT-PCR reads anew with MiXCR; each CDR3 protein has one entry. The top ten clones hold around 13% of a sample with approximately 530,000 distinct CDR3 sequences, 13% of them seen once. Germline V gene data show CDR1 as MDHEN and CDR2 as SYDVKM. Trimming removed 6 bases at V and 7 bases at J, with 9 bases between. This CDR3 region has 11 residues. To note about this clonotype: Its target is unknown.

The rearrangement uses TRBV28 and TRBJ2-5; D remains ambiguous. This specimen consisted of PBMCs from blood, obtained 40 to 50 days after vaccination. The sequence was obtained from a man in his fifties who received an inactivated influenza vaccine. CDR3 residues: CASRGSVTQYF. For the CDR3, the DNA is TGTGCCAGCAGAGGTTCTGTGACCCAGTACTTC.